This T cell receptor (beta chain) emerged from a study of beta chain features in type 1 diabetes. Across the study: Age, gender and cell yields were alike across patients and healthy donors. General study points: Because the template was cDNA, high-expressing cells might be over-represented.

The CDR3 sequence is 16 residues long. Germline V CDR1 and CDR2: SGHKS, YYEKEE (reference sequence). V dropped 3 bases and J dropped 3 bases, with 18 bases sitting between them. Sorting with CD45RO/CCR7/CD25/CD127/CD95/CD27 yielded naive, central memory, regulatory and stem-like memory CD4+ cells. This clone turned up a few times. Its cognate antigen is unknown. The study reverse transcribed the entire isolated RNA, so it sequenced expressed TCRB transcripts. The table came from immunoSEQ multiplex PCR; TCRdb's copy has only in-frame clones and leaves some out. The table has 600,000 to 650,000 clones, roughly 15% seen once; the top ten hold about 0.087%.

The sample comprised naive CD4+ T cells from blood. The TCR comes from a young man in good health. J is TRBJ2-5 and V is TRBV5-5, with D possibly being TRBD1 (5 bases). CDR3: CASSSLGRQGKETQYF. The CDR3 DNA follows: TGTGCCAGCAGCTCCCTGGGTAGGCAGGGAAAAGAGACCCAGTACTTC.